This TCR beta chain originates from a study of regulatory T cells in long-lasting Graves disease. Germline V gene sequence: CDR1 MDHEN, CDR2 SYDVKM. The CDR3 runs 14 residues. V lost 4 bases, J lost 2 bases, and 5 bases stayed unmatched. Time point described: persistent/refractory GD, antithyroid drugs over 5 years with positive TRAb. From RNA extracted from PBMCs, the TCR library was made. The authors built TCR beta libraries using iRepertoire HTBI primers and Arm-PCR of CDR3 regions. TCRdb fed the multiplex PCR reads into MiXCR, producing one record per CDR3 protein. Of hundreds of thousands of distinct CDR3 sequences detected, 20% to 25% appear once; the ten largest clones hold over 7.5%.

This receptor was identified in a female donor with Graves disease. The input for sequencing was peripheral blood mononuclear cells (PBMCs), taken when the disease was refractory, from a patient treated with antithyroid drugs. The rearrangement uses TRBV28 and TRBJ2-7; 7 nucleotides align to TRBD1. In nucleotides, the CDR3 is TGTGCCAGCAGTTCGGGACAGCGAGCCTACGAGCAGTACTTC. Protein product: CASSSGQRAYEQYF.